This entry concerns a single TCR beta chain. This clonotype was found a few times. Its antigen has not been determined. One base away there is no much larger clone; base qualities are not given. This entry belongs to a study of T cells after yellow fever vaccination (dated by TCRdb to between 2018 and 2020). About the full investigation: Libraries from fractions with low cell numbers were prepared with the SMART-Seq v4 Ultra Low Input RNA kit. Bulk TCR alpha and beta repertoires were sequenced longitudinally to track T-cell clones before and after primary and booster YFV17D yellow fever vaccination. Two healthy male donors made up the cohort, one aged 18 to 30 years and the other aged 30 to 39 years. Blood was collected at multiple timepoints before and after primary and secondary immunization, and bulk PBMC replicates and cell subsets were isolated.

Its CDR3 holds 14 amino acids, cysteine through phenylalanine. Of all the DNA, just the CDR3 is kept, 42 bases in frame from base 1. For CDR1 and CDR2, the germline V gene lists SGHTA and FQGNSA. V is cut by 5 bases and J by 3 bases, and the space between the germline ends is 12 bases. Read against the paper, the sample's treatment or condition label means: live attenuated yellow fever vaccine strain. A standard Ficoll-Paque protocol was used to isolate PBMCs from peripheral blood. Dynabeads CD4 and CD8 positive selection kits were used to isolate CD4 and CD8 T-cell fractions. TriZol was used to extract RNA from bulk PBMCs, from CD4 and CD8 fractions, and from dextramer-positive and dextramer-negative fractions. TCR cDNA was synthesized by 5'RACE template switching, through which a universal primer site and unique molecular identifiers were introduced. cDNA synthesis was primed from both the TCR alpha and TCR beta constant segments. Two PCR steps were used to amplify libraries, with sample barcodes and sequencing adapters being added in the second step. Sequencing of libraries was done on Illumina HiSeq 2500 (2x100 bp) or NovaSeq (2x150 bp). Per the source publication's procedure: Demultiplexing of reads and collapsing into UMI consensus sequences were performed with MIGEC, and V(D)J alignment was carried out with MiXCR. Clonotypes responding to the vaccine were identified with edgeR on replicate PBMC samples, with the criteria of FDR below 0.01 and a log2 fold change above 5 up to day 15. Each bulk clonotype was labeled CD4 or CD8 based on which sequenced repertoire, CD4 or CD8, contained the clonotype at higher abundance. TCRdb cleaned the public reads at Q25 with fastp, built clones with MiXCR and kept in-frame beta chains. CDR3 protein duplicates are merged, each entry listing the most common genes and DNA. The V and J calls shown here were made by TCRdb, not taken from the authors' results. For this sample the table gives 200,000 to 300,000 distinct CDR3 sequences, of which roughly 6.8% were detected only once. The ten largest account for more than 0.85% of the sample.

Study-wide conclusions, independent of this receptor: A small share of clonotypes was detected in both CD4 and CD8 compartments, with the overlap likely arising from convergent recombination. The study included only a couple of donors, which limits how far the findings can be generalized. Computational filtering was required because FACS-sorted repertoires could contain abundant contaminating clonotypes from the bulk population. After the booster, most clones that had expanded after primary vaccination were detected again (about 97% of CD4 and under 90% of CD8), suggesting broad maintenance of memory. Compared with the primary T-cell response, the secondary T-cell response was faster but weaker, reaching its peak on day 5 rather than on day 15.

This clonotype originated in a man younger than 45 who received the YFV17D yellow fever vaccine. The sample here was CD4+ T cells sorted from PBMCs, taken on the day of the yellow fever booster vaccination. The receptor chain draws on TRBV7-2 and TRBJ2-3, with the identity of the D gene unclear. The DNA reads TGTGCCAGCAGCGATAAAGTTTATACAGATACGCAGTATTTT. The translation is CASSDKVYTDTQYF.